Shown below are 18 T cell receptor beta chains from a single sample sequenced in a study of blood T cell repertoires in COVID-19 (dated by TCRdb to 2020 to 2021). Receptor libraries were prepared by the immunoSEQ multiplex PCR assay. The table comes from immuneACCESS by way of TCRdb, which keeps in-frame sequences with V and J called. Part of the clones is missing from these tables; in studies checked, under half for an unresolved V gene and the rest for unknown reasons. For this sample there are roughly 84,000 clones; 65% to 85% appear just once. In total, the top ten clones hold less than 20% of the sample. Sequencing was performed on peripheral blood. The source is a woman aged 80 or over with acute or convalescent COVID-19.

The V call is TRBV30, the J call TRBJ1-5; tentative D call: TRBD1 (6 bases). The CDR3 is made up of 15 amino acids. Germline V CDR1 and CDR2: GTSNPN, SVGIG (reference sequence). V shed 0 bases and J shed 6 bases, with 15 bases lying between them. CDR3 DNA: TGTGCCTGGAGTGTAGGGGGACAAACGCCTCAGCCCCAGCATTTT. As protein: CAWSVGGQTPQPQHF.

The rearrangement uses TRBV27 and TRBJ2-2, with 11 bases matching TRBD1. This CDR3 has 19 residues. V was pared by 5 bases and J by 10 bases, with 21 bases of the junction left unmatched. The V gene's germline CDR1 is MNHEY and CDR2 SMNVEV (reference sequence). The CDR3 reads CASSHGTGGSLRVALELFF. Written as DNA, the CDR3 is TGTGCCAGCAGTCACGGGACAGGGGGTTCTCTAAGGGTGGCATTGGAGCTGTTTTTT.

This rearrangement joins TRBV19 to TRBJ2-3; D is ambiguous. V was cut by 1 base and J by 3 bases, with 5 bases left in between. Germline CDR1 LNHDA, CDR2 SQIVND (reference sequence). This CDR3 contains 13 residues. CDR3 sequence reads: CASSIVPTDTQYF. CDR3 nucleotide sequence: TGTGCCAGTAGTATAGTCCCGACAGATACGCAGTATTTT.

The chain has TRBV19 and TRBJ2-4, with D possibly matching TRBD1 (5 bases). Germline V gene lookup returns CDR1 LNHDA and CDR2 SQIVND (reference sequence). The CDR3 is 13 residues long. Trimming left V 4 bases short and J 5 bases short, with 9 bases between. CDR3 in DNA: TGTGCCAGTAGTACCGTACAGGAAAACATTCAGTACTTC. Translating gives CASSTVQENIQYF. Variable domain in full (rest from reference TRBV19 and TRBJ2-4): DGGITQSPKYLFRKEGQNVTLSCEQNLNHDAMYWYRQDPGQGLRLIYYSQIVNDFQKGDIAEGYSVSREKKESFPLTVTSAQKNPTAFYLCASSTVQENIQYFGAGTRLSVL.

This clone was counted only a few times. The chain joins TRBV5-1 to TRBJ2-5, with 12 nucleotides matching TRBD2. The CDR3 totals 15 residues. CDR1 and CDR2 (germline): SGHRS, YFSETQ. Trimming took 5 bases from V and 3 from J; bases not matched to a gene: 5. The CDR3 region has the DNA TGCGCCAGCAGGTCGACTAGCGGGGGAAAAGAGACCCAGTACTTC. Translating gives CASRSTSGGKETQYF. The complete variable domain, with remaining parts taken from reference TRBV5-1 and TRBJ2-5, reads KAGVTQTPRYLIKTRGQQVTLSCSPISGHRSVSWYQQTPGQGLQFLFEYFSETQRNKGNFPGRFSGRQFSNSRSEMNVSTLELGDSALYLCASRSTSGGKETQYFGPGTRLLVL.

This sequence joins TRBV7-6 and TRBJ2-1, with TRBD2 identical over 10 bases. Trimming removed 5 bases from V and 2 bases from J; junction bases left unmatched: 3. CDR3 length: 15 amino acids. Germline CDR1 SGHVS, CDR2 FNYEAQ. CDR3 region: CASSASGGAYNEQFF. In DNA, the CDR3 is TGTGCCAGCAGCGCCAGCGGGGGGGCCTACAATGAGCAGTTCTTC.

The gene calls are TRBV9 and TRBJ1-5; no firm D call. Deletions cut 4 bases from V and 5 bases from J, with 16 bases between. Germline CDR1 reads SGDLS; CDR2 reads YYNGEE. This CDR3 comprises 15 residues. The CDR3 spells CASSPPGPRYQPQHF. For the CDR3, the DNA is TGTGCCAGCAGCCCCCCCGGTCCACGGTATCAGCCCCAGCATTTT.

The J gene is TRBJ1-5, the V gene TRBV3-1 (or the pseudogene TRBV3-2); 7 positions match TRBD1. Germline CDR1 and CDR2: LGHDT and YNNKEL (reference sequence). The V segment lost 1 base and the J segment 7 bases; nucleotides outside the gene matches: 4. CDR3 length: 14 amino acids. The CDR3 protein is CASSQGAGGQPQHF. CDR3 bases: TGTGCCAGCAGCCAAGGGGCAGGGGGGCAGCCCCAGCATTTT.

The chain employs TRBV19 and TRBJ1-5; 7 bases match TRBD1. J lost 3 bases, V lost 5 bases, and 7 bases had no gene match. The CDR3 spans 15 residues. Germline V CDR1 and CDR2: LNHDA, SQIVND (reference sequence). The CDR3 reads CASSPGTAHNQPQHF. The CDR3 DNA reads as TGTGCCAGTAGTCCCGGGACAGCACACAATCAGCCCCAGCATTTT. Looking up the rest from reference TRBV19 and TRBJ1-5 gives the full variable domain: DGGITQSPKYLFRKEGQNVTLSCEQNLNHDAMYWYRQDPGQGLRLIYYSQIVNDFQKGDIAEGYSVSREKKESFPLTVTSAQKNPTAFYLCASSPGTAHNQPQHFGDGTRLSIL.

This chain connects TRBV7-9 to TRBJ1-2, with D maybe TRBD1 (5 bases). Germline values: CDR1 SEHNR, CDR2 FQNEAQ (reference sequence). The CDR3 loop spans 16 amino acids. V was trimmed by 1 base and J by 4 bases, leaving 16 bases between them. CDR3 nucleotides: TGTGCCAGCAGCTTAGGGGGCAGGCGCGGTCCCTATGGCTACACCTTC. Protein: CASSLGGRRGPYGYTF. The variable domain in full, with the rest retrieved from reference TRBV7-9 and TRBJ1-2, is DTGVSQNPRHKITKRGQNVTFRCDPISEHNRLYWYRQTLGQGPEFLTYFQNEAQLEKSRLLSDRFSAERPKGSFSTLEIQRTEQGDSAMYLCASSLGGRRGPYGYTFGSGTRLTVV.

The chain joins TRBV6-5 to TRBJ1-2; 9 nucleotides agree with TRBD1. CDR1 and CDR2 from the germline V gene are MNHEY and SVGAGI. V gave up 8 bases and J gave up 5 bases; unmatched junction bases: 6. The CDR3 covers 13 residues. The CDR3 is CASGETGGYGYTF. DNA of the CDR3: TGTGCCAGCGGGGAGACAGGGGGATATGGCTACACCTTC.

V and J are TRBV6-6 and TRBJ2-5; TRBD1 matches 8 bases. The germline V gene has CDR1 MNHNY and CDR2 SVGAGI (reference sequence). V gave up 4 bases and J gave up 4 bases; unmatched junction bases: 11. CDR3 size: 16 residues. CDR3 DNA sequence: TGTGCCAGCAGTTGGGGAAACTCCGGGACAGGAGAGACCCAGTACTTC. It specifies CASSWGNSGTGETQYF.

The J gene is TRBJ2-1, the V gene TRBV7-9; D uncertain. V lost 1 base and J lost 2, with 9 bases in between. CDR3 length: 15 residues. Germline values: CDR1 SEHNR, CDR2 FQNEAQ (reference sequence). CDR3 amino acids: CASSLELGTYNEQFF. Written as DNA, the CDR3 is TGTGCCAGCAGCTTAGAATTGGGCACCTACAATGAGCAGTTCTTC.

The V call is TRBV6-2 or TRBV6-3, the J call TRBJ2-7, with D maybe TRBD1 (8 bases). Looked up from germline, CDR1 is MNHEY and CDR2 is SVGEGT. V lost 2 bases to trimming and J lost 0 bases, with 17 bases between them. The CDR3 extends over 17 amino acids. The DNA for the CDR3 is TGTGCCAGCAGTTACCCCGACAGGGGAGGGTCCTCCTACGAGCAGTACTTC. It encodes CASSYPDRGGSSYEQYF.

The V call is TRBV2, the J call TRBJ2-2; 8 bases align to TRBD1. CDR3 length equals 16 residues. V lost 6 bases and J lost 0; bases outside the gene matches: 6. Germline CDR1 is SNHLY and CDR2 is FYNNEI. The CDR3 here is CASSATGASNTGELFF. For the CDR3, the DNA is TGTGCCAGCAGCGCGACAGGGGCTTCGAACACCGGGGAGCTGTTTTTT.

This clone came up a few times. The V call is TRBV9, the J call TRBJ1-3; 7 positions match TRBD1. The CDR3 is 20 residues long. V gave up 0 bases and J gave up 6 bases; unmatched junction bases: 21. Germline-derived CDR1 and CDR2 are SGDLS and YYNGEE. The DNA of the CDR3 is TGTGCCAGCAGCGTAGTGGGGGGACAGACTGAGCTCCGGGCCGAAAACACCATATATTTT. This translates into CASSVVGGQTELRAENTIYF. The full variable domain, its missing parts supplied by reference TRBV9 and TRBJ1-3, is DSGVTQTPKHLITATGQRVTLRCSPRSGDLSVYWYQQSLDQGLQFLIQYYNGEERAKGNILERFSAQQFPDLHSELNLSSLELGDSALYFCASSVVGGQTELRAENTIYFGEGSWLTVV.

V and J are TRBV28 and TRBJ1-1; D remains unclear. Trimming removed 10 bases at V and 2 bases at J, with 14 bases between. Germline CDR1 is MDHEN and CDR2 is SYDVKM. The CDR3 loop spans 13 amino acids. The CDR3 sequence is CATKEWANTEAFF. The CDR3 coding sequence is TGTGCCACTAAAGAGTGGGCAAACACTGAAGCTTTCTTT. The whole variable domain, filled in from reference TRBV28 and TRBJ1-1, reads DVKVTQSSRYLVKRTGEKVFLECVQDMDHENMFWYRQDPGLGLRLIYFSYDVKMKEKGDIPEGYSVSREKKERFSLILESASTNQTSMYLCATKEWANTEAFFGQGTRLTVV.

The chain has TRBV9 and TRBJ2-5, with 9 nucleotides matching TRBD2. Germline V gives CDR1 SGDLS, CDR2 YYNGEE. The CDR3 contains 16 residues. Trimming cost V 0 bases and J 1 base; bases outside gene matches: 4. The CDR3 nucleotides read TGTGCCAGCAGCGTAGTCCCTAGCGGGATCCAAGAGACCCAGTACTTC. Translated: CASSVVPSGIQETQYF.